These 15 T cell receptor beta chains share one sample of origin, sequenced in a study of metastatic and nonmetastatic thyroid tumors. TCRdb reprocessed the PCR reads via MiXCR. The sample carries tens of thousands of clones, 20% to 30% recorded once. Thyroid surgery was preceded by no treatment in any patient. The sequenced sample was blood. Receptor source: a female donor with papillary thyroid cancer or a benign thyroid nodule (not recorded which). Some clones in this sample may be carry-over from other donors' samples.

This clone was detected a few times. This chain joins TRBV5-6 and TRBJ2-1, with TRBD1 matching over 7 bases. CDR3 size: 15 residues. Trimming at V came to 6 bases and at J to 4 bases, leaving 10 bases not matched to a gene. Germline assignment: CDR1 SGHDT and CDR2 YYEEEE. CDR3 coding DNA: TGTGCCAGCACCACCGACGGGACAGAGTACAATGAGCAGTTCTTC. This encodes CASTTDGTEYNEQFF.

This clone is deemed medium-sized. V gene TRBV6-1 combines with J gene TRBJ2-7; perhaps TRBD1 as D (6 bases). Trimming cost V 4 bases and J 3 bases, with 10 bases left between them. Germline values: CDR1 MNHNS, CDR2 SASEGT. This CDR3 has 13 amino acids. The CDR3 loop reads CASSGQEDYEQYF. For the CDR3, the DNA is TGTGCCAGCAGTGGACAGGAGGACTACGAGCAGTACTTC.

The J gene is TRBJ1-5, the V gene TRBV20-1, with D unresolved. V was trimmed by 6 bases and J by 5 bases, leaving 14 bases between them. The CDR3 sequence is 13 residues long. In germline, CDR1 is DFQATT, CDR2 SNEGSKA (reference sequence). As DNA, the CDR3 is TGCAGTGCACCGGGTGGGTGGGATCAGCCCCAGCATTTT. It codes for CSAPGGWDQPQHF.

The table lists this clone with a count of one. The V and J genes are TRBV20-1 and TRBJ1-1, with TRBD1 as a possible D gene (5 bases). Per germline, CDR1 DFQATT and CDR2 SNEGSKA (reference sequence). The V end lost 0 bases, the J end lost 1 base, and 15 bases lay between the germline ends. This CDR3 is built from 16 residues. The CDR3 protein is CSARDKGRQPNTEAFF. In nucleotides, the CDR3 is TGCAGTGCTAGAGATAAGGGGAGGCAACCGAACACTGAAGCTTTCTTT.

This clone qualifies as medium-sized. CDR3 protein: CASSLRTGPALYGYTF. The CDR3 region has the DNA TGTGCCAGCAGTTTAAGAACAGGACCCGCCCTCTATGGCTACACCTTC. The chain is built from TRBV28 and TRBJ1-2; perhaps TRBD1 as D (5 bases). The CDR3 consists of 16 residues. Trimming took 2 bases from V and 4 from J, leaving 17 bases between them. CDR1 MDHEN and CDR2 SYDVKM come from the germline V gene.

This clone appeared many times. The V gene is TRBV9, the J gene TRBJ2-3; the D gene is possibly TRBD1 (5 bases). CDR3 length equals 15 residues. The V and J ends lost 4 bases and 5 bases respectively, with 17 bases between them. The germline gives CDR1 SGDLS, CDR2 YYNGEE. The CDR3 reads CASSPGALGKDTQYF. The CDR3 DNA follows: TGTGCCAGCAGCCCTGGGGCCCTGGGTAAAGATACGCAGTATTTT.

This clone has a count of ten or more. The chain links TRBV14 to TRBJ2-5; no definite D call. CDR1 and CDR2 from the germline V gene are SGHDN and FVKESK. V lost 2 bases to trimming and J lost 7 bases, with 8 bases between them. CDR3 length: 12 amino acids. CDR3 protein: CASSQSDWTQYF. The CDR3 region has the DNA TGTGCCAGCAGCCAATCTGATTGGACCCAGTACTTC.

The chain has TRBV3-1 and TRBJ1-2, with 9 positions matching TRBD1. The germline V gene has CDR1 LGHDT and CDR2 YNNKEL (reference sequence). Trimming cost V 0 bases and J 7 bases; bases outside gene matches: 3. The CDR3 runs 14 residues. CDR3 sequence (DNA): TGTGCCAGCAGCCAAGACTGGGACAGGGCTGGCTACACCTTC. This encodes CASSQDWDRAGYTF.

The chain couples TRBV11-2 to TRBJ2-3; D is uncertain. Per germline, CDR1 SGHAT and CDR2 FQNNGV. V dropped 7 bases and J dropped 6 bases, with 8 bases sitting between them. The CDR3 sequence is 11 residues long. The CDR3 nucleotides are TGTGCCAGCACCCTACAGGATACGCAGTATTTT. It encodes CASTLQDTQYF.

This clone was counted a few times. The CDR3 sequence: CASSDSRAGNEQFF. The CDR3 nucleotides read TGTGCCAGCAGTGATTCAAGGGCAGGCAATGAGCAGTTCTTC. The chain has TRBV6-4 and TRBJ2-1, with D unresolved. Germline V gene data show CDR1 as MRHNA and CDR2 as SNTAGT. Trimming left V 3 bases short and J 6 bases short, with 12 bases between. The CDR3 sequence is 14 residues long.

This clone was seen repeatedly, ten times or more. V usage is TRBV19 and J usage is TRBJ2-7; D remains unclear. V was shortened by 3 bases and J by 4 bases, with 13 bases between the two germline ends. The CDR3 is 14 amino acids. Germline V gene sequence: CDR1 LNHDA, CDR2 SQIVND (reference sequence). The CDR3 DNA is TGTGCCAGTAGTATTAGTGACGGATTATACGAGCAGTACTTC. Translation: CASSISDGLYEQYF.

The rearrangement joins TRBV20-1 to TRBJ2-1; 7 bases agree with TRBD2. Per the germline V gene, CDR1 is DFQATT and CDR2 is SNEGSKA (reference sequence). V was pared by 6 bases and J by 9 bases, with 14 bases of the junction left unmatched. The length of the CDR3 is 14 residues. CDR3: CSATTNEGRGEQFF. CDR3 nucleotides: TGCAGTGCCACCACCAATGAGGGGAGGGGTGAGCAGTTCTTC.

This clone was seen ten or more times. The chain uses TRBV7-2 and TRBJ1-6; 10 positions match TRBD1. The length of the CDR3 is 14 residues. J lost 9 bases, V lost 4 bases, and 3 bases had no gene match. CDR1 is SGHTA, CDR2 FQGNSA, per germline. The CDR3 nucleotides read TGTGCCAGCAGCTCCCGGGACAGGGGTTCACCCCTCCACTTT. Encoded protein: CASSSRDRGSPLHF.

The V call is TRBV5-1, the J call TRBJ1-5; tentative D call: TRBD1 (6 bases). Germline CDR1 SGHRS, CDR2 YFSETQ. This CDR3 comprises 14 residues. Trimming stripped 0 bases from V and 2 bases from J, with 6 bases between. In DNA, the CDR3 is TGCGCCAGCAGCTTGGCAGGGGGCAATCAGCCCCAGCATTTT. This gives the protein CASSLAGGNQPQHF. Filled out from reference TRBV5-1 and TRBJ1-5, the complete variable domain reads KAGVTQTPRYLIKTRGQQVTLSCSPISGHRSVSWYQQTPGQGLQFLFEYFSETQRNKGNFPGRFSGRQFSNSRSEMNVSTLELGDSALYLCASSLAGGNQPQHFGDGTRLSIL.

The chain combines TRBV11-2 with TRBJ1-4; 8 bases map to TRBD1. Germline CDR1 is SGHAT and CDR2 is FQNNGV. The CDR3 has 14 amino acids. Trimming removed 1 base from V and 5 bases from J; junction bases left unmatched: 0. CDR3 in DNA: TGTGCCAGCAGCTTAGGACAGGGGAATGAAAAACTGTTTTTT. The encoded protein is CASSLGQGNEKLFF.